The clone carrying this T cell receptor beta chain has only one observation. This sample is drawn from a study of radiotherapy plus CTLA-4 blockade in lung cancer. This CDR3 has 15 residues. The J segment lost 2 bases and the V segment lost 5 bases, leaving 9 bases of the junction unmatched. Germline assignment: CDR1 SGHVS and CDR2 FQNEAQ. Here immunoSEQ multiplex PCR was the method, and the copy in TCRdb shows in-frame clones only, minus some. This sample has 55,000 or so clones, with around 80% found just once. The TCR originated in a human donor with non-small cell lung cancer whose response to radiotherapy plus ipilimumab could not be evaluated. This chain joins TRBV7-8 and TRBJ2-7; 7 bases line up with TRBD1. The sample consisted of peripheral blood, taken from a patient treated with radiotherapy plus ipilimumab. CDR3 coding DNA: TGTGCCAGCAGCCCGCAGGGACAGAACACCTACGAGCAGTACTTC. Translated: CASSPQGQNTYEQYF.